These T cell receptor beta chains were read from a single sample in a study of T cell repertoires in cytomegalovirus infection. The antigens these receptors bind are not known. One entry per CDR3 protein results from TCRdb running MiXCR on the reads. This table has about 920,000 distinct CDR3 sequences, less than 40% appearing once. Sequenced here: cultured CD8+ T cells from PBMCs, sampled from culture after CMV antigen stimulation. Receptors originate from a human donor in good health (CMV status not recorded). Some clones in this sample may be carry-over from other donors' samples. The conserved cysteine and the conserved F or W are not part of the CDR3 here.

J | V | CDR3
TRBJ2-1 | TRBV7-9 | ASSSLQGGGYNEQF
TRBJ1-2 | TRBV4-1 | ASSQREGNYGYT
TRBJ2-7 | TRBV5-5 | ASRLQASYEQY
TRBJ2-3 | TRBV7-6 | ASSLSMGSTDTQY
TRBJ2-1 | TRBV4-1 | ASSLHSGAPSSYNEQF
TRBJ2-7 | TRBV7-6 | ASSPRGVGYYEQY
TRBJ2-2 | TRBV12-3/TRBV12-4 | ASSPTGGVNTGELF
TRBJ1-1 | TRBV28 | ASRLRGRHTEAF
TRBJ2-1 | TRBV6-5 | ASSYTGGTNEQF
TRBJ1-1 | TRBV19 | AISRTLNTEAF
TRBJ2-3 | TRBV11-3 | ASSSIGQSTDTQY
TRBJ2-7 | TRBV19 | ASSSGTSVQY
TRBJ1-1 | TRBV12-3/TRBV12-4 | ASSLAPTFEAF
TRBJ1-5 | TRBV15 | ATSTRQRQPQH
TRBJ2-2 | TRBV4-2 | ASSQGDQRGGSDTGELF
TRBJ2-3 | TRBV20-1 | SASYSSTDTQY
TRBJ2-1 | TRBV3-1 | ASSQDISGGNEQF
TRBJ2-2 | TRBV27 | ASGGERELF
TRBJ2-1 | TRBV7-3 | ASRHLGTALLDEQF
TRBJ2-1 | TRBV4-3 | ASSQEWGAGEQF
TRBJ1-3 | TRBV7-6 | ASSLYIGLGNTIY